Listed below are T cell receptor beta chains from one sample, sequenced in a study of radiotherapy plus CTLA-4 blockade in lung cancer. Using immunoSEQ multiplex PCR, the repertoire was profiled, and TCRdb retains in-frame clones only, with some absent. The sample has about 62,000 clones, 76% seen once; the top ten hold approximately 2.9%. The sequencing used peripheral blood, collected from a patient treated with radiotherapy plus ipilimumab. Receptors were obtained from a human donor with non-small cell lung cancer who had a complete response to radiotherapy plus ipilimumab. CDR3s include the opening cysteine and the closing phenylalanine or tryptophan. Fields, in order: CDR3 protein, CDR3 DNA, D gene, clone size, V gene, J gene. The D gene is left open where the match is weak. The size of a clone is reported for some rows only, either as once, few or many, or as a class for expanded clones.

CDR3 protein: CASSPQLANNSPLHF
CDR3 DNA: TGTGCCAGCAGCCCTCAGTTGGCCAATAATTCACCCCTCCACTTT
D gene: .
clone size: .
V gene: TRBV7-8
J gene: TRBJ1-6

CDR3 protein: CASSLRAPGQVNSPLHF
CDR3 DNA: TGTGCCAGCAGCTTAAGGGCCCCCGGACAGGTGAATTCACCCCTCCACTTT
D gene: TRBD1
clone size: .
V gene: TRBV7-2
J gene: TRBJ1-6

CDR3 protein: CASSLGVNTEAFF
CDR3 DNA: TGTGCCAGCAGCTTGGGAGTGAACACTGAAGCTTTCTTT
D gene: .
clone size: .
V gene: TRBV5-4
J gene: TRBJ1-1

CDR3 protein: CASSRTATGTEAFF
CDR3 DNA: TGTGCCAGCAGCCGTACAGCGACAGGCACTGAAGCTTTCTTT
D gene: .
clone size: few
V gene: TRBV7-2
J gene: TRBJ1-1

CDR3 protein: CASNFNGGSTDTQYF
CDR3 DNA: TGTGCCAGCAATTTTAACGGGGGAAGCACAGATACGCAGTATTTT
D gene: .
clone size: .
V gene: TRBV9
J gene: TRBJ2-3

CDR3 protein: CASSSDRGREKLFF
CDR3 DNA: TGTGCCAGCAGCTCAGACAGGGGTCGAGAAAAACTGTTTTTT
D gene: TRBD1
clone size: .
V gene: TRBV7-9
J gene: TRBJ1-4

CDR3 protein: CASSLEGGSGNTIYF
CDR3 DNA: TGCGCCAGCAGCTTGGAAGGGGGATCTGGAAACACCATATATTTT
D gene: .
clone size: .
V gene: TRBV5-1
J gene: TRBJ1-3

CDR3 protein: CASRDSSSGGDTQYF
CDR3 DNA: TGCGCCAGCAGGGATAGTTCGTCCGGGGGGGATACGCAGTATTTT
D gene: TRBD2
clone size: few
V gene: TRBV10-2
J gene: TRBJ2-3

CDR3 protein: CASSLYLPRQGEYEQYF
CDR3 DNA: TGTGCCAGCAGCTTATACCTCCCGCGACAGGGAGAGTACGAGCAGTACTTC
D gene: TRBD1
clone size: .
V gene: TRBV7-2
J gene: TRBJ2-7

CDR3 protein: CASSEGPGGKVSPLHF
CDR3 DNA: TGTGCCAGCAGTGAAGGGCCGGGGGGCAAAGTTTCACCCCTCCACTTT
D gene: .
clone size: .
V gene: TRBV2
J gene: TRBJ1-6

CDR3 protein: CASSSGQNNQPQHF
CDR3 DNA: TGTGCCAGCAGCTCGGGACAGAACAATCAGCCCCAGCATTTT
D gene: TRBD1
clone size: .
V gene: TRBV7-9
J gene: TRBJ1-5

CDR3 protein: CASSQLDRGDTEAFF
CDR3 DNA: TGCGCCAGCAGCCAACTAGACAGGGGGGACACTGAAGCTTTCTTT
D gene: TRBD1
clone size: .
V gene: TRBV4-3
J gene: TRBJ1-1

CDR3 protein: CASSFPGHGDYEQYF
CDR3 DNA: TGTGCCAGCAGTTTTCCGGGACACGGGGACTACGAGCAGTACTTC
D gene: .
clone size: .
V gene: TRBV28
J gene: TRBJ2-7

CDR3 protein: CASSEGRGYTF
CDR3 DNA: TGTGCCAGCAGTGAGGGCAGAGGCTACACCTTC
D gene: .
clone size: .
V gene: TRBV25-1
J gene: TRBJ1-2

CDR3 protein: CASTSTRREGYTF
CDR3 DNA: TGTGCCAGCACCTCCACGCGGCGCGAAGGCTACACCTTC
D gene: .
clone size: .
V gene: TRBV5-4
J gene: TRBJ1-2

CDR3 protein: CASSLDRVLKQPQHF
CDR3 DNA: TGTGCCAGCAGTTTGGACAGGGTGTTAAAGCAGCCCCAGCATTTT
D gene: TRBD1
clone size: .
V gene: TRBV28
J gene: TRBJ1-5

CDR3 protein: CASSSSSETQYF
CDR3 DNA: TGTGCCAGCAGCTCCAGTTCGGAGACCCAGTACTTC
D gene: .
clone size: .
V gene: TRBV5-4
J gene: TRBJ2-5

CDR3 protein: CASLRLEGGNYEQYF
CDR3 DNA: TGTGCCAGCTTGCGGTTGGAGGGGGGGAACTACGAGCAGTACTTC
D gene: .
clone size: .
V gene: TRBV28
J gene: TRBJ2-7

CDR3 protein: CASSNPGTASSYEQYF
CDR3 DNA: TGTGCCAGCAGCAACCCCGGGACAGCCTCCTCCTACGAGCAGTACTTC
D gene: TRBD1
clone size: .
V gene: TRBV2
J gene: TRBJ2-7

CDR3 protein: CASSVGDRVFNEQFF
CDR3 DNA: TGTGCCAGCAGCGTCGGAGACAGGGTATTCAATGAGCAGTTCTTC
D gene: TRBD1
clone size: .
V gene: TRBV9
J gene: TRBJ2-1

CDR3 protein: CASRRDRSPYEQYF
CDR3 DNA: TGTGCCAGCAGGAGGGACAGGTCACCCTACGAGCAGTACTTC
D gene: TRBD1
clone size: .
V gene: TRBV28
J gene: TRBJ2-7

CDR3 protein: CASSLGQGLDTGELFF
CDR3 DNA: TGTGCCAGCAGTTTGGGACAGGGTCTCGATACCGGGGAGCTGTTTTTT
D gene: TRBD1
clone size: .
V gene: TRBV27
J gene: TRBJ2-2

CDR3 protein: CASSPPGRNTGELFF
CDR3 DNA: TGTGCCAGCAGCCCCCCGGGGAGAAACACCGGGGAGCTGTTTTTT
D gene: .
clone size: .
V gene: TRBV7-2
J gene: TRBJ2-2

CDR3 protein: CASSQGLFADTQYF
CDR3 DNA: TGTGCCAGCAGTCAGGGGCTCTTCGCAGATACGCAGTATTTT
D gene: .
clone size: .
V gene: TRBV25-1
J gene: TRBJ2-3

CDR3 protein: CASRTTGNYGYTF
CDR3 DNA: TGTGCCAGCAGGACGACAGGGAACTATGGCTACACCTTC
D gene: TRBD1
clone size: .
V gene: TRBV6-1
J gene: TRBJ1-2

CDR3 protein: CASSYSGPKNIQYF
CDR3 DNA: TGTGCCAGCAGTTACTCTGGGCCCAAAAACATTCAGTACTTC
D gene: .
clone size: .
V gene: TRBV6-5
J gene: TRBJ2-4

CDR3 protein: CAWSVLPGTRTYEQYF
CDR3 DNA: TGTGCCTGGAGTGTACTCCCCGGGACTAGAACCTACGAGCAGTACTTC
D gene: TRBD2
clone size: .
V gene: TRBV30
J gene: TRBJ2-7

CDR3 protein: CASSGSGGFDEQFF
CDR3 DNA: TGTGCCAGCAGTGGTTCGGGAGGGTTCGATGAGCAGTTCTTC
D gene: TRBD2
clone size: .
V gene: TRBV6-1
J gene: TRBJ2-1

CDR3 protein: CAKRGGRETQYF
CDR3 DNA: TGTGCCAAAAGAGGGGGCAGGGAGACCCAGTACTTC
D gene: TRBD1
clone size: .
V gene: TRBV7-2
J gene: TRBJ2-5

CDR3 protein: CASSFGAGAGSPLHF
CDR3 DNA: TGTGCCAGCAGCTTTGGGGCCGGGGCGGGGTCACCCCTCCACTTT
D gene: .
clone size: .
V gene: TRBV5-4
J gene: TRBJ1-6

CDR3 protein: CASSPDRSNYGYTF
CDR3 DNA: TGTGCCAGCTCACCAGACAGGTCGAACTATGGCTACACCTTC
D gene: .
clone size: .
V gene: TRBV18
J gene: TRBJ1-2

CDR3 protein: CASSLWRNQETQYF
CDR3 DNA: TGCGCCAGCAGCTTGTGGCGGAACCAAGAGACCCAGTACTTC
D gene: .
clone size: .
V gene: TRBV5-1
J gene: TRBJ2-5

CDR3 protein: CASSEWTESYNEQFF
CDR3 DNA: TGTGCCAGCAGTGAGTGGACAGAATCCTACAATGAGCAGTTCTTC
D gene: .
clone size: once
V gene: TRBV25-1
J gene: TRBJ2-1

CDR3 protein: CASSLGGGGTSGINEQFF
CDR3 DNA: TGTGCCAGCAGCTTAGGAGGAGGGGGGACTAGCGGGATCAATGAGCAGTTCTTC
D gene: TRBD2
clone size: .
V gene: TRBV7-2
J gene: TRBJ2-1

CDR3 protein: CASSLASGNTQPQHF
CDR3 DNA: TGTGCCAGCAGCCTAGCCAGTGGCAACACTCAGCCCCAGCATTTT
D gene: .
clone size: .
V gene: TRBV7-9
J gene: TRBJ1-5

CDR3 protein: CASSPRTSPNEQFF
CDR3 DNA: TGTGCCAGCTCGCCGAGAACTAGTCCGAATGAGCAGTTCTTC
D gene: .
clone size: .
V gene: TRBV5-4
J gene: TRBJ2-1

CDR3 protein: CASSYGLGGGTYEQYF
CDR3 DNA: TGTGCCAGCAGTTATGGTTTAGGAGGAGGGACCTACGAGCAGTACTTC
D gene: .
clone size: few
V gene: TRBV28
J gene: TRBJ2-7

CDR3 protein: CASSTSTSLAKNIQYF
CDR3 DNA: TGTGCCAGCAGTACATCAACATCTTTAGCCAAAAACATTCAGTACTTC
D gene: .
clone size: .
V gene: TRBV28
J gene: TRBJ2-4

CDR3 protein: CASRETSGRSQETQYF
CDR3 DNA: TGCGCCAGCAGGGAAACTAGCGGGAGGTCCCAAGAGACCCAGTACTTC
D gene: TRBD2
clone size: .
V gene: TRBV5-1
J gene: TRBJ2-5

CDR3 protein: CASTSAGGDNNEQFF
CDR3 DNA: TGTGCCAGCACCTCAGCGGGAGGGGATAACAATGAGCAGTTCTTC
D gene: TRBD2
clone size: .
V gene: TRBV6-1
J gene: TRBJ2-1

CDR3 protein: CASSYDRGNTGELFF
CDR3 DNA: TGTGCCAGCAGTTACGACAGGGGAAACACCGGGGAGCTGTTTTTT
D gene: TRBD1
clone size: .
V gene: TRBV6-5
J gene: TRBJ2-2

CDR3 protein: CASRSLAGPYEQYF
CDR3 DNA: TGTGCCAGTAGATCCCTAGCGGGACCCTACGAGCAGTACTTC
D gene: TRBD2
clone size: few
V gene: TRBV19
J gene: TRBJ2-7

CDR3 protein: CASSLAVFSGFSGANVLTF
CDR3 DNA: TGTGCCAGCAGCTTAGCGGTCTTCAGCGGATTCTCTGGGGCCAACGTCCTGACTTTC
D gene: .
clone size: .
V gene: TRBV7-8
J gene: TRBJ2-6

CDR3 protein: CASSRDRARPQHF
CDR3 DNA: TGTGCCAGCAGTCGTGACAGGGCGCGTCCCCAGCATTTT
D gene: TRBD1
clone size: .
V gene: TRBV6-5
J gene: TRBJ1-5

CDR3 protein: CSVAGPDTYEQYF
CDR3 DNA: TGCAGCGTTGCCGGCCCCGACACCTACGAGCAGTACTTC
D gene: .
clone size: once
V gene: TRBV29-1
J gene: TRBJ2-7

CDR3 protein: CASSRQGMNTGELFF
CDR3 DNA: TGTGCCAGCTCGAGACAGGGGATGAACACCGGGGAGCTGTTTTTT
D gene: TRBD1
clone size: once
V gene: TRBV18
J gene: TRBJ2-2

CDR3 protein: CASSLWAGITGELFF
CDR3 DNA: TGCGCCAGCAGCTTGTGGGCAGGCATCACCGGGGAGCTGTTTTTT
D gene: .
clone size: .
V gene: TRBV5-1
J gene: TRBJ2-2

CDR3 protein: CSVATTVNEQFF
CDR3 DNA: TGCAGCGTTGCTACTACGGTCAATGAGCAGTTCTTC
D gene: .
clone size: .
V gene: TRBV29-1
J gene: TRBJ2-1

CDR3 protein: CASGLAGNTGELFF
CDR3 DNA: TGTGCCAGCGGCCTAGCGGGGAACACCGGGGAGCTGTTTTTT
D gene: TRBD2
clone size: once
V gene: TRBV27
J gene: TRBJ2-2

CDR3 protein: CASKKAGVTGELFF
CDR3 DNA: TGTGCCAGCAAGAAGGCGGGAGTCACCGGGGAGCTGTTTTTT
D gene: TRBD2
clone size: .
V gene: TRBV14
J gene: TRBJ2-2

CDR3 protein: CASSPASGGQLYF
CDR3 DNA: TGTGCCAGCAGCCCCGCCTCGGGGGGCCAATTGTACTTC
D gene: .
clone size: .
V gene: TRBV5-6
J gene: TRBJ2-7